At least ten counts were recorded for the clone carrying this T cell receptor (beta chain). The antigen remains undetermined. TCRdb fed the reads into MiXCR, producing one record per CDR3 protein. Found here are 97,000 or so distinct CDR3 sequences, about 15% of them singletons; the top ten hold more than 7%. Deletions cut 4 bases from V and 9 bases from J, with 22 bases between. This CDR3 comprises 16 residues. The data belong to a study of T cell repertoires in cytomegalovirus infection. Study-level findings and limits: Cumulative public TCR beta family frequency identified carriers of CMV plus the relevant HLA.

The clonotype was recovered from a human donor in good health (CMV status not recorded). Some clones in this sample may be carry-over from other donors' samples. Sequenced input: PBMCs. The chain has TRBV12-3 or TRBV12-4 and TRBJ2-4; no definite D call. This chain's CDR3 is CASSSGGEGFDGIQYF. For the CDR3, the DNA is TGTGCCAGCAGTTCTGGCGGAGAAGGGTTCGATGGCATTCAGTACTTC.